Below, 15 T cell receptor beta chains from the same sample are listed, as sequenced in a study of CD8 T cells in Susac syndrome. With random hexamers, about 0.5 to 1 ug RNA was reverse transcribed. TCRdb passed the immunoSEQ multiplex PCR reads through MiXCR, listing each CDR3 protein once. The sample contains 95,000 to 150,000 distinct CDR3 sequences, 96% of which appear only once. The sample consisted of CD4+ T cells from PBMCs. The receptors shown here come from a human donor with Susac syndrome.

This sequence joins TRBV9 and TRBJ1-2; 7 bases line up with TRBD1. Germline lookup yields CDR1 SGDLS and CDR2 YYNGEE. The ends lost 4 bases at V and 4 bases at J; junction bases unmatched: 10. CDR3 length: 15 residues. The CDR3 coding sequence is TGTGCCAGCAGCCCCGGAGGGGGCGGGAGCTATGGCTACACCTTC. Its protein product is CASSPGGGGSYGYTF.

J is TRBJ2-7 and V is TRBV15, with 7 bases that match TRBD1. The germline V gene has CDR1 LNHNV and CDR2 YYDKDF (reference sequence). There are 19 residues in the CDR3. J gave up 4 bases and V 0 bases, and 18 bases lay outside the gene matches. CDR3 bases: TGTGCCACCAGCAGAGATTGGGTGACCCGGGACAGACTTTGGTACGAGCAGTACTTC. It is translated as CATSRDWVTRDRLWYEQYF.

This rearrangement joins TRBV2 to TRBJ1-1, with 7 nucleotides matching TRBD1. The CDR3 sequence is 11 residues long. J lost 6 bases, V lost 8 bases, and 3 bases had no gene match. CDR1 and CDR2 from the germline V gene are SNHLY and FYNNEI. CDR3 protein: CASVGTAEAFF. The CDR3 region has the DNA TGTGCCAGCGTAGGGACAGCTGAAGCTTTCTTT.

J is TRBJ2-5 and V is TRBV7-2; TRBD2 is a possible D gene (6 bases). Trimming removed 5 bases at V and 4 bases at J, with 17 bases between. The CDR3 loop spans 15 amino acids. The V gene's germline CDR1 is SGHTA and CDR2 FQGNSA. The CDR3 sequence: CASSPVAEKGETQYF. CDR3 sequence (DNA): TGTGCCAGCAGCCCGGTAGCGGAAAAGGGAGAGACCCAGTACTTC.

The chain employs TRBV12-5 and TRBJ2-2; D gene uncertain. Trimming pared 6 bases from V and 1 base from J, leaving 6 bases between. The CDR3 covers 13 residues. Germline assignment: CDR1 LGHNT and CDR2 FRNRAP. CDR3 protein: CASGKENTGELFF. The CDR3, as DNA: TGTGCTAGTGGAAAGGAGAACACCGGGGAGCTGTTTTTT.

In its sample, this clonotype was seen once. The CDR3: CSARVPKLEQFF. CDR3 bases: TGCAGTGCTAGAGTACCGAAACTCGAGCAGTTCTTC. The genes are TRBV20-1 and TRBJ2-1; unclear D gene. The CDR3 sequence is 12 residues long. Trimming removed 1 base from V and 10 bases from J, with 11 bases in between. Germline V CDR1 and CDR2: DFQATT, SNEGSKA (reference sequence).

This chain joins TRBV6-5 and TRBJ2-1; 14 positions agree with TRBD2. Germline loops: CDR1 MNHEY, CDR2 SVGAGI. With 5 bases clipped from V and 10 bases from J, the junction kept 7 bases outside the gene matches. This CDR3 is 15 amino acids long. The chain's CDR3 is CASSPPGLAGDEQFF. DNA for the CDR3: TGTGCCAGCAGTCCCCCGGGACTAGCGGGAGACGAGCAGTTCTTC.

The V call is TRBV12-3 or TRBV12-4, the J call TRBJ2-5; a weak D match, TRBD2 (6 bases). V dropped 5 bases and J dropped 2 bases, with 15 bases sitting between them. The CDR3 is made up of 15 amino acids. The CDR3 sequence is CASSTLGTRQETQYF. The CDR3 nucleotides are TGTGCCAGCAGTACCCTCGGGACTCGGCAAGAGACCCAGTACTTC.

This chain connects TRBV29-1 to TRBJ1-1; no clear D gene. This CDR3 is built from 13 residues. Per germline, CDR1 SQVTM and CDR2 ANQGSEA. V gave up 0 bases and J gave up 1 base, with 6 bases separating them. This CDR3 is CSVEDRGNTEAFF. CDR3 in DNA: TGCAGCGTTGAAGACCGCGGGAACACTGAAGCTTTCTTT.

The chain couples TRBV4-2 to TRBJ1-2; D is ambiguous. Germline V gene lookup returns CDR1 LGHNA and CDR2 YNFKEQ. This CDR3 comprises 15 residues. With 0 bases removed from V and 2 bases from J, the gap between germline ends came to 10 bases. This chain's CDR3 is CASSQDSAANYGYTF. In nucleotides, the CDR3 is TGTGCCAGCAGCCAAGATTCCGCAGCAAACTATGGCTACACCTTC.

The chain employs TRBV5-1 and TRBJ1-2, with D uncertain. With 0 bases removed from V and 5 bases from J, the gap between germline ends came to 5 bases. This CDR3 is 12 amino acids long. The germline gives CDR1 SGHRS, CDR2 YFSETQ. CDR3 sequence: CASSLDQYGYTF. As DNA, the CDR3 is TGCGCCAGCAGCTTGGATCAGTATGGCTACACCTTC.

The chain employs TRBV6-2 or TRBV6-3 and TRBJ2-1; D remains ambiguous. Germline lookup yields CDR1 MNHEY and CDR2 SVGEGT. The CDR3 covers 15 residues. V dropped 1 base and J dropped 7 bases, with 14 bases sitting between them. CDR3 residues: CASSYFGSVQNEQFF. The CDR3 DNA reads as TGTGCCAGCAGTTACTTCGGGTCCGTACAGAATGAGCAGTTCTTC.

V and J are TRBV29-1 and TRBJ1-1; 11 nucleotides agree with TRBD1. V shed 8 bases, J shed 5 bases, and the junction held 4 bases outside the gene matches. CDR1 and CDR2 from the germline V gene are SQVTM and ANQGSEA. The CDR3 length is 12 residues. DNA for the CDR3: TGCAGCTATGGGACAGGGGGAACTGAAGCTTTCTTT. This gives the protein CSYGTGGTEAFF.

The chain joins TRBV5-4 to TRBJ2-1, with 7 bases identical to TRBD1. This CDR3 is 15 amino acids long. Germline V gene lookup returns CDR1 SGHNT and CDR2 YYREEE (reference sequence). Trimming took 4 bases from V and 0 from J; bases not matched to a gene: 4. The CDR3 region is CASSRDSGSYNEQFF. The CDR3 DNA reads TGTGCCAGCAGCCGGGACAGTGGCTCCTACAATGAGCAGTTCTTC.

The gene calls are TRBV4-1 and TRBJ2-5; 10 bases align to TRBD1. The germline CDR1 and CDR2 sequences are MGHRA and YSYEKL. V was pared by 3 bases and J by 3 bases, with 10 bases of the junction left unmatched. The CDR3 runs 17 residues. CDR3 coding DNA: TGCGCCAGCAGCCACCAGAAGGGGACAGGGGTAAAAGAGACCCAGTACTTC. Its protein product is CASSHQKGTGVKETQYF.